A single sample is the source of the 23 T cell receptor beta chains below, sequenced in a study of blood T cell repertoires in COVID-19. TCRdb's copy holds only in-frame clones and misses some; the assay was immunoSEQ multiplex PCR. The repertoire holds approximately 61,000 clones, with 88% as singletons. Sequenced material: peripheral blood. The receptors stem from a woman aged 80 or older with active COVID-19.

V usage is TRBV4-3 and J usage is TRBJ1-4; 7 bases match TRBD1. This CDR3 spans 17 amino acids. V was clipped by 0 bases and J by 3 bases; unmatched bases: 7. Germline assignment: CDR1 LGHNA and CDR2 YSLEER. CDR3 nucleotides: TGCGCCAGCAGCCAAGAAATCCCCGGGACAGCTAATGAAAAACTGTTTTTT. Protein sequence: CASSQEIPGTANEKLFF.

The V call is TRBV7-8, the J call TRBJ2-1, with 13 bases identical to TRBD2. V shed 1 base and J 6 bases; nucleotides not matched to a gene: 3. The CDR3 totals 16 residues. The V gene's germline CDR1 is SGHVS and CDR2 FQNEAQ. The DNA for the CDR3 is TGTGCCAGCAGCTTAGTTCGACTAGCGGGGGGCAATGAGCAGTTCTTC. This sequence encodes CASSLVRLAGGNEQFF.

This chain uses TRBV19 with TRBJ1-6, with 9 positions matching TRBD1. After removal of 3 bases from V and 10 bases from J, the junction contained 7 bases not matched to a gene. CDR1 and CDR2 from the germline V gene are LNHDA and SQIVND (reference sequence). The CDR3 runs 15 residues. Written as DNA, the CDR3 is TGTGCCAGTAGTATTTTATGGACAGGGGCCTCACCCCTCCACTTT. It translates to CASSILWTGASPLHF.

The rearrangement uses TRBV2 and TRBJ2-5, with TRBD2 matching 10 bases. CDR3 size: 15 residues. V lost 7 bases and J lost 0; bases outside the gene matches: 5. Per germline, CDR1 SNHLY and CDR2 FYNNEI. Here the CDR3 DNA reads TGTGCCAGCACTAGCGGGGGCCTGTACCAAGAGACCCAGTACTTC. Amino acid sequence: CASTSGGLYQETQYF. Supplemented by reference TRBV2 and TRBJ2-5, the full variable domain reads EPEVTQTPSHQVTQMGQEVILRCVPISNHLYFYWYRQILGQKVEFLVSFYNNEISEKSEIFDDQFSVERPDGSNFTLKIRSTKLEDSAMYFCASTSGGLYQETQYFGPGTRLLVL.

The sample holds a few counts of this clone. The CDR3 DNA follows: TGTGCCAGCAGCTTGGGCCTTCAGGATACGCAGTATTTT. The encoded protein is CASSLGLQDTQYF. The chain recombines TRBV5-4 with TRBJ2-3; D gene ambiguous. Germline loops: CDR1 SGHNT, CDR2 YYREEE (reference sequence). V was pared by 0 bases and J by 6 bases, with 8 bases between. The CDR3 spans 13 residues.

In the case of this clone: A read error may produce the germline difference seen at one junction end. The chain is built from TRBV5-8 and TRBJ2-7; 8 bases are a match to TRBD1. Germline V gene sequence: CDR1 SGHTS, CDR2 YDEGEE. CDR3 length: 18 residues. The CDR3 loop is CASSLGVFFSGGSHEQYF. The CDR3 bases are TGTGCCAGCAGCTTGGGGGTTTTTTTCTCAGGGGGCTCCCACGAGCAGTACTTC.

The chain recombines TRBV5-4 with TRBJ1-1; 9 nucleotides align to TRBD1. The CDR3 loop spans 16 amino acids. In germline, CDR1 is SGHNT, CDR2 YYREEE (reference sequence). V shed 0 bases, J shed 4 bases, and the junction held 7 bases outside the gene matches. CDR3 in DNA: TGTGCCAGCAGCTTGGTCCCGACAGGGGGTGTCACTGAAGCTTTCTTT. Translation: CASSLVPTGGVTEAFF.

The chain couples TRBV6-2 or TRBV6-3 to TRBJ2-1; 14 nucleotides line up with TRBD2. After removal of 5 bases from V and 6 bases from J, the junction contained 3 bases not matched to a gene. This CDR3 spans 15 amino acids. CDR1 and CDR2 (germline): MNHEY, SVGEGT. The CDR3 is CASSQGTSGGNEQFF. The CDR3 DNA is TGTGCCAGCAGTCAGGGGACTAGCGGGGGCAATGAGCAGTTCTTC.

This rearrangement joins TRBV16 to TRBJ2-1, with D unclear. The CDR3 runs 14 residues. Trimming stripped 1 base from V and 7 bases from J, with 11 bases between. The germline V gene has CDR1 KGHSY and CDR2 FQNENV. The CDR3 DNA sequence: TGTGCCAGCAGCCAATTCGGCGGCCAAAATGAGCAGTTCTTC. Translation: CASSQFGGQNEQFF.

The rearrangement links TRBV6-5 to TRBJ2-7; no clear D. Per the germline V gene, CDR1 is MNHEY and CDR2 is SVGAGI. CDR3 length: 11 amino acids. The V end was cut by 0 bases, the J end by 5 bases, with 2 bases between. This CDR3 reads CASSYSNEQYF. Written as DNA, the CDR3 is TGTGCCAGCAGTTACTCTAACGAGCAGTACTTC.

This clone showed up just once. The V gene is TRBV12-3 or TRBV12-4, the J gene TRBJ2-7; the D gene is possibly TRBD1 (6 bases). Trimming took 6 bases from V and 3 from J, leaving 12 bases between them. The CDR3 consists of 13 residues. The DNA for the CDR3 is TGTGCCAGCAGCATTCAAGGGGGCTACGAGCAGTACTTC. Translating it yields CASSIQGGYEQYF.

V gene TRBV18 combines with J gene TRBJ1-4; 10 positions agree with TRBD1. Per the germline V gene, CDR1 is KGHSH and CDR2 is LQKENI. The CDR3 length is 15 residues. J lost 8 bases, V lost 4 bases, and 7 bases had no gene match. The CDR3 coding sequence is TGTGCCAGCTCACGACAGGGGGCCGGCGAGGAAAAACTGTTTTTT. It translates to CASSRQGAGEEKLFF. The whole variable domain, filled in from reference TRBV18 and TRBJ1-4, reads NAGVMQNPRHLVRRRGQEARLRCSPMKGHSHVYWYRQLPEEGLKFMVYLQKENIIDESGMPKERFSAEFPKEGPSILRIQQVVRGDSAAYFCASSRQGAGEEKLFFGSGTQLSVL.

This clone has only one observation. No DNA is shown, since the ends of the CDR3 on it are uncertain; the CDR3 is the one TCRdb lists. The genes are TRBV2 and TRBJ1-6; TRBD1, as called in the table, went unchecked against the DNA. Per germline, CDR1 SNHLY and CDR2 FYNNEI. The length of the CDR3 is 14 amino acids, counting both ends. The CDR3 reads CASRVGQGNSPPHF.

The rearrangement uses TRBV2 and TRBJ1-1, with 9 bases that match TRBD1. The CDR3 runs to 13 residues. In germline, CDR1 is SNHLY, CDR2 FYNNEI. The V segment lost 4 bases and the J segment 6 bases; nucleotides outside the gene matches: 3. This CDR3 is CASSGGDRAEAFF. The DNA for the CDR3 is TGTGCCAGCAGTGGGGGGGACAGGGCTGAAGCTTTCTTT.

The genes are TRBV11-2 and TRBJ2-5, with TRBD1 identical over 8 bases. The V gene end was trimmed by 5 bases and the J gene end by 1 base; junction bases not matched to a gene: 9. Germline assignment: CDR1 SGHAT and CDR2 FQNNGV. The CDR3 spans 16 residues. CDR3 loop: CASSKAGQDPQETQYF. For the CDR3, the DNA is TGTGCCAGCAGCAAGGCGGGACAGGACCCCCAAGAGACCCAGTACTTC.

The rearrangement links TRBV6-2 or TRBV6-3 to TRBJ2-3; 10 bases align to TRBD2. The CDR3 totals 16 residues. V trimming: 4 bases; J trimming: 0 bases; junction bases outside the gene matches: 4. Germline V gene data show CDR1 as MNHEY and CDR2 as SVGEGT. The chain's CDR3 is CASSFLAGASTDTQYF. In DNA, the CDR3 is TGTGCCAGCAGTTTTCTAGCGGGGGCTAGCACAGATACGCAGTATTTT.

The table lists this clone with a count of one. CDR3 nucleotides: TGCGCCAGCAGCTCCTATTCGGGGTTTGGGCGGGACGAGCAGTACTTC. This gives the protein CASSSYSGFGRDEQYF. The chain combines TRBV5-1 with TRBJ2-7, with D perhaps matching TRBD2 (5 bases). The length of the CDR3 is 16 residues. The germline V gene encodes CDR1 SGHRS and CDR2 YFSETQ. The V gene lost 3 bases and the J gene lost 5 bases, with 21 bases spanning the gap. Using reference TRBV5-1 and TRBJ2-7 for the parts outside the CDR3, the full variable domain is KAGVTQTPRYLIKTRGQQVTLSCSPISGHRSVSWYQQTPGQGLQFLFEYFSETQRNKGNFPGRFSGRQFSNSRSEMNVSTLELGDSALYLCASSSYSGFGRDEQYFGPGTRLTVT.

This sequence joins TRBV7-3 and TRBJ2-1; 8 bases agree with TRBD2. V lost 4 bases and J lost 4; bases outside the gene matches: 6. Germline lookup yields CDR1 SGHTA and CDR2 FQGTGA. There are 15 residues in the CDR3. The CDR3: CASSSLSSGYNEQFF. Here the CDR3 DNA reads TGTGCCAGCAGCTCCCTTTCTAGCGGGTACAATGAGCAGTTCTTC.

V is TRBV2 and J is TRBJ2-2, with D unclear. The CDR3 has 12 amino acids. V was shortened by 3 bases and J by 3 bases, with 2 bases between the two germline ends. From germline, CDR1 is SNHLY and CDR2 FYNNEI. DNA of the CDR3: TGTGCCAGCAGTGACGACACCGGGGAGCTGTTTTTT. Translating it yields CASSDDTGELFF.

The gene calls are TRBV2 and TRBJ2-1; TRBD2 matches 13 bases. The CDR3 sequence is 14 residues long. CDR1 is SNHLY, CDR2 FYNNEI, per germline. J was trimmed by 6 bases and V by 4 bases; bases with no gene match: 0. This CDR3 is CASSGTSGGNEQFF. CDR3 sequence (DNA): TGTGCCAGCAGTGGGACTAGCGGGGGCAATGAGCAGTTCTTC.

CDR3 in amino acids: CSVLSRVTTDTQYF. The CDR3 nucleotides read TGCAGCGTTTTGTCTCGGGTCACCACAGATACGCAGTATTTT. The rearrangement joins TRBV29-1 to TRBJ2-3; D gene ambiguous. Trimming removed 5 bases at V and 2 bases at J, with 14 bases between. Germline V CDR1 and CDR2: SQVTM, ANQGSEA. This CDR3 has 14 residues.

This rearrangement joins TRBV19 to TRBJ1-5; 7 positions match TRBD1. V was pared by 3 bases and J by 9 bases, with 11 bases of the junction left unmatched. Germline lookup yields CDR1 LNHDA and CDR2 SQIVND (reference sequence). The length of the CDR3 is 15 residues. The CDR3 is CASSIGRDSVRPQHF. As DNA, the CDR3 is TGTGCCAGTAGTATCGGCCGGGACAGCGTTCGGCCCCAGCATTTT. Based on the CDR3 plus reference TRBV19 and TRBJ1-5, the full variable domain is DGGITQSPKYLFRKEGQNVTLSCEQNLNHDAMYWYRQDPGQGLRLIYYSQIVNDFQKGDIAEGYSVSREKKESFPLTVTSAQKNPTAFYLCASSIGRDSVRPQHFGDGTRLSIL.

The CDR3 region has the DNA TGTGCCAGTAGTACCCTCCAGACCGGCGGCCATGAGCAGTTCTTC. This translates into CASSTLQTGGHEQFF. The rearrangement joins TRBV19 to TRBJ2-1; D is uncertain. V lost 4 bases and J 8 bases, leaving 18 bases between the germline ends. The length of the CDR3 is 15 residues. Germline V gene lookup returns CDR1 LNHDA and CDR2 SQIVND (reference sequence).